Shown below are 13 T cell receptor beta chains from a single sample sequenced in a study of blood T cell repertoires in COVID-19 (dated by TCRdb to 2018 to 2021). The library was built by means of the immunoSEQ multiplex PCR assay. TCRdb obtained this table from immuneACCESS and retained in-frame rearrangements with V and J assigned. These tables miss some clones; where compared with another copy, unresolved V genes account for less than half of the shortfall, and the remainder is unexplained. This sample gives roughly 160,000 clones in total; 82% of them show up just once. The ten largest clonotypes hold less than 20% of the sample. The sequenced material came from PBMCs or T cells enriched from blood (not recorded which). These receptors originate from a man in his sixties who had recovered from COVID-19.

The J gene is TRBJ2-2, the V gene TRBV12-5; D uncertain. From germline, CDR1 is LGHNT and CDR2 FRNRAP. Trimming pared 0 bases from V and 5 bases from J, leaving 4 bases between. The CDR3 is 13 amino acids. The CDR3 DNA follows: TGTGCTAGTGGTTTGGTACTAACCGGGGAGCTGTTTTTT. It codes for CASGLVLTGELFF.

This chain joins TRBV4-1 and TRBJ2-1; D is undetermined. The CDR3 runs 16 residues. Germline assignment: CDR1 MGHRA and CDR2 YSYEKL. V gave up 2 bases and J gave up 2 bases, with 13 bases separating them. CDR3 amino acids: CASSQLDLTTYNEQFF. CDR3 DNA: TGCGCCAGCAGCCAACTTGACTTAACAACCTACAATGAGCAGTTCTTC.

J is TRBJ2-3 and V is TRBV6-5; 11 nucleotides align to TRBD2. The CDR3 has 15 amino acids. Germline-derived CDR1 and CDR2 are MNHEY and SVGAGI. V lost 6 bases, J lost 4 bases, and 6 bases stayed unmatched. CDR3 protein: CASRILAGGPDTQYF. The CDR3, as DNA: TGTGCCAGCAGGATCCTAGCGGGAGGCCCAGATACGCAGTATTTT.

The table lists this clone with a few counts. V is TRBV2 and J is TRBJ2-3, with 13 bases lining up with TRBD2. The V gene end was trimmed by 4 bases and the J gene end by 1 base; junction bases not matched to a gene: 2. The CDR3 runs to 16 residues. Germline lookup yields CDR1 SNHLY and CDR2 FYNNEI. CDR3 region: CASSGGLAGRTDTQYF. Here the CDR3 DNA reads TGTGCCAGCAGTGGGGGACTAGCGGGGCGCACAGATACGCAGTATTTT.

The V and J genes are TRBV29-1 and TRBJ1-2; 9 nucleotides align to TRBD1. Germline CDR1 is SQVTM and CDR2 is ANQGSEA. CDR3 length: 14 amino acids. The junction had 9 bases not matched to a gene; V was cut back by 7 bases and J by 3 bases. In DNA, the CDR3 is TGCAGCGGGGGGCCGGGACAGGGAGACTATGGCTACACCTTC. Amino acids: CSGGPGQGDYGYTF.

This clone was detected only a few times. This chain uses TRBV2 with TRBJ2-2; D might be TRBD1 (6 bases). Per germline, CDR1 SNHLY and CDR2 FYNNEI. This CDR3 comprises 15 residues. Between the trimmed V and J ends, which lost 2 bases and 3 bases, there was a span of 10 bases. CDR3 protein: CASSEQGFDTGELFF. In DNA, the CDR3 is TGTGCCAGCAGTGAACAGGGGTTTGACACCGGGGAGCTGTTTTTT.

In this sample, this clone turned up many times. The V and J genes are TRBV7-9 and TRBJ2-5; weak D call: TRBD2 (6 bases). The CDR3 length is 13 residues. From germline, CDR1 is SEHNR and CDR2 FQNEAQ (reference sequence). Trimming cost V 2 bases and J 3 bases, with 7 bases left between them. CDR3 loop: CASSLSGEETQYF. In nucleotides, the CDR3 is TGTGCCAGCAGCTTATCGGGGGAAGAGACCCAGTACTTC.

This chain joins TRBV6-1 and TRBJ1-5; D remains ambiguous. Per germline, CDR1 MNHNS and CDR2 SASEGT. This CDR3 has 14 amino acids. V was clipped by 3 bases and J by 1 base, with 7 bases between them. Here the CDR3 DNA reads TGTGCCAGCAGTGAGTCGGGAAGCAATCAGCCCCAGCATTTT. Its translation is CASSESGSNQPQHF.

The genes are TRBV2 and TRBJ2-2, with TRBD2 matching 7 bases. V was pared by 7 bases and J by 5 bases, with 4 bases of the junction left unmatched. The CDR3 contains 13 residues. Per the germline V gene, CDR1 is SNHLY and CDR2 is FYNNEI. The CDR3 DNA reads as TGTGCCAGCAAACTAGCGTGGACCGGGGAGCTGTTTTTT. The encoded protein is CASKLAWTGELFF.

The rearrangement uses TRBV12-5 and TRBJ2-1; D is undetermined. This CDR3 spans 15 amino acids. V dropped 7 bases and J dropped 3 bases, with 16 bases sitting between them. Germline loops: CDR1 LGHNT, CDR2 FRNRAP. CDR3 bases: TGTGCTAGTGTCCCCCGTCTAGACGGCTACAATGAGCAGTTCTTC. Amino acids: CASVPRLDGYNEQFF. The whole variable domain, remainder taken from reference TRBV12-5 and TRBJ2-1, is DARVTQTPRHKVTEMGQEVTMRCQPILGHNTVFWYRQTMMQGLELLAYFRNRAPLDDSGMPKDRFSAEMPDATLATLKIQPSEPRDSAVYFCASVPRLDGYNEQFFGPGTRLTVL.

The chain recombines TRBV28 with TRBJ1-5; 9 bases are a match to TRBD1. V was clipped by 5 bases and J by 0 bases; unmatched bases: 8. The germline V gene has CDR1 MDHEN and CDR2 SYDVKM. The CDR3 extends over 17 amino acids. CDR3 protein: CASSRPGQGNSNQPQHF. The DNA for the CDR3 is TGTGCCAGCAGTCGTCCGGGACAGGGCAATAGCAATCAGCCCCAGCATTTT.

The chain recombines TRBV15 with TRBJ2-7; D is perhaps TRBD2 (5 bases). CDR3 length equals 13 residues. Germline V gene sequence: CDR1 LNHNV, CDR2 YYDKDF (reference sequence). Trimming removed 1 base from V and 5 bases from J, with 9 bases in between. The CDR3 here is CATSRVFGNEQYF. CDR3 nucleotides: TGTGCCACCAGCAGAGTTTTCGGGAACGAGCAGTACTTC.

The chain recombines TRBV11-2 with TRBJ1-5; the D is unclear. The CDR3 is 14 residues long. Deletions cut 5 bases from V and 0 bases from J, with 8 bases between. Germline CDR1 reads SGHAT; CDR2 reads FQNNGV. In nucleotides, the CDR3 is TGTGCCAGCAGCCCCGGGTATAGCAATCAGCCCCAGCATTTT. Translating it yields CASSPGYSNQPQHF.